Listed below are T cell receptor beta chains from one sample, sequenced in a study of control samples from healthy donors and cancer patients. Assay used: immunoSEQ multiplex PCR; TCRdb lists only in-frame clones, some missing. This repertoire shows about 100,000 clones, approximately 84% found once; its top ten account for approximately 6.7%. The specimen was blood. All receptors come from a man between 18 and 29 years old in good health. Both conserved end residues are part of each CDR3. A D gene is named only where the DNA matches it firmly. A clone size is listed for some rows: how often the clone was seen (once, few, many), or a class if it is expanded.

-	TRBV7-9	TRBJ2-7	-	TGTGCCAGCAGCTCGCGTCTCGAGCAGTACTTC	CASSSRLEQYF
-	TRBV7-8	TRBJ2-7	-	TGTGCCAGCAGCTTACCCCCCCAGGGCGGTTACGAGCAGTACTTC	CASSLPPQGGYEQYF
-	TRBV18	TRBJ2-5	-	TGTGCCAGCTCACCAGGGATTCAAGAGACCCAGTACTTC	CASSPGIQETQYF
many	TRBV9	TRBJ1-2	TRBD1	TGTGCCAGCAGCGTAGGACAGGGGTATGGCTACACCTTC	CASSVGQGYGYTF
-	TRBV21-1	TRBJ2-1	-	TGTGCCAGCAGCAAAGAGGGACAGGCTGGGGTCAAAGACAATGAGCAGTTCTTC	CASSKEGQAGVKDNEQFF
few	TRBV18	TRBJ1-1	-	TGTGCCAGCTCACCTTATCATTCGAACACTGAAGCTTTCTTT	CASSPYHSNTEAFF
-	TRBV9	TRBJ2-5	-	TGTGCCAGCAGCGATCGGGAGACCCAGTACTTC	CASSDRETQYF
-	TRBV5-6	TRBJ2-1	TRBD2	TGTGCCAGCAGCGGTGGGACTAGCGGGGGGGCTTTTAGAGATGAGCAGTTCTTC	CASSGGTSGGAFRDEQFF
once	TRBV7-2	TRBJ2-1	-	TGTGCCAGCAGCTTATCGGGGGGGACAGGGCTAAGCGGTACGTTCTTC	CASSLSGGTGLSGTFF
once	TRBV29-1	TRBJ1-6	TRBD1	TGCAGCGTCCGGACAGGGGATTCACCCCTCCACTTT	CSVRTGDSPLHF
-	TRBV7-2	TRBJ1-6	-	TGTGCCAGCAGCTCGTGGGTTGTATCACCCCTCCACTTT	CASSSWVVSPLHF
-	TRBV3-1/TRBV3-2	TRBJ2-3	-	TGTGCCAGCAGCCAAGCGTCAGCACGTTGGGATACGCAGTATTTT	CASSQASARWDTQYF
few	TRBV10-3	TRBJ1-1	-	TGTGCCATCAGTGAAAGCGGACCTGGGACTGAAGCTTTCTTT	CAISESGPGTEAFF
-	TRBV6-6	TRBJ1-2	TRBD1	TGTGCCAGCGACCGACAGGGAAATGGCTACACCTTC	CASDRQGNGYTF
-	TRBV19	TRBJ1-1	-	TGTGCCAGTAGTTTCTCCCGAGGGCCCACCAGGCGGGATGAAGCTTTCTTT	CASSFSRGPTRRDEAFF
once	TRBV7-9	TRBJ2-1	TRBD2	TGTGCCAGCAGCTTACCGGGACTAGCCTCGCATGAGCAGTTCTTC	CASSLPGLASHEQFF
-	TRBV21-1	TRBJ1-1	-	TGTGCCAGCAGCAAAGCGCGGGGAGAAAGGGCGTTGAGTCCCCCATACACTGAAGCTTTCTTT	CASSKARGERALSPPYTEAFF
-	TRBV10-2	TRBJ2-7	-	TGCGCCAGCAGAACGGGCGTCTCCTACGAGCAGTACTTC	CASRTGVSYEQYF
-	TRBV4-1	TRBJ2-5	TRBD1	TGCGCCAGCAGCCAAGAGGTCGGCAGGGGGCTAGAGACCCAGTACTTC	CASSQEVGRGLETQYF
few	TRBV11-1	TRBJ2-6	-	TGTGCCAGCAGCTTTTCCTCGGGTCCTGGGGCCAACGTCCTGACTTTC	CASSFSSGPGANVLTF
-	TRBV27	TRBJ2-6	-	TGTGCCAGCAGTTTAGCGTTCTCTGGGGCCAACGTCCTGACTTTC	CASSLAFSGANVLTF
few	TRBV10-2	TRBJ2-6	-	TGCGCCAGCAGCAGGGCCTCTGGGGCCAACGTCCTGACTTTC	CASSRASGANVLTF
-	TRBV2	TRBJ1-6	-	TGTGCCAGCAGTGAAAGTTCCAGGGATAATTCACCCCTCCACTTT	CASSESSRDNSPLHF
once	TRBV4-1	TRBJ1-2	TRBD1	TGCGCCAGCAGCCAAATAGGACAGGGTTCTGGTGGCTACACCTTC	CASSQIGQGSGGYTF
-	TRBV24-1	TRBJ2-3	-	TGTGCCACCAGTGACCTGACAGGCTCTGGCACAGATACGCAGTATTTT	CATSDLTGSGTDTQYF
-	TRBV28	TRBJ2-1	TRBD1	TGTGCCAGCAGTTCCACCGGACAGGTCAATGAGCAGTTCTTC	CASSSTGQVNEQFF
-	TRBV7-2	TRBJ2-3	TRBD2	TGTGCCAGCAGCCCCTACCCCCTAGCGGCAGATACGCAGTATTTT	CASSPYPLAADTQYF
-	TRBV6-5	TRBJ1-2	-	TGTGCCAGCATAACCCCTGGGAACTATGGCTACACCTTC	CASITPGNYGYTF
-	TRBV7-2	TRBJ2-7	-	TGTGCCAGCAGCTTAGCGGGCGGACGGTCCCTAGGCGAGCAGTACTTC	CASSLAGGRSLGEQYF
-	TRBV11-3	TRBJ2-5	TRBD2	TGTGCCAGCCCTAAGACTAGCGGGGACTCTGAGACCCAGTACTTC	CASPKTSGDSETQYF
-	TRBV5-6	TRBJ1-2	TRBD1	TGTGCCAGCAGCAAAACCGGGACAGAGCTTAACTATGGCTACACCTTC	CASSKTGTELNYGYTF
-	TRBV5-1	TRBJ2-5	-	TGCGCCAGCAGCTGGGGCAACAGGGTCCAAGAGACCCAGTACTTC	CASSWGNRVQETQYF
once	TRBV7-9	TRBJ2-5	TRBD1	TGTGCCAGCAGCAACCCAGGGGGCGAGAAGACCCAGTACTTC	CASSNPGGEKTQYF
-	TRBV6-2/TRBV6-3	TRBJ1-2	TRBD1	TGTGCCAGCAGTTACGGGCAGGGGGCAGGCTATGGCTACACCTTC	CASSYGQGAGYGYTF
-	TRBV6-5	TRBJ1-2	TRBD1	TGTGCCAGCAGGGCCTCCCGCGGGACAGTCTATGGCTACACCTTC	CASRASRGTVYGYTF
-	TRBV19	TRBJ1-4	-	TGTGCCAGCGGAAGGACCCTTAATGAAAAACTGTTTTTT	CASGRTLNEKLFF
-	TRBV29-1	TRBJ1-5	TRBD1	TGCAGCGTTAAAGACAGGGCAGAAGGCAATCAGCCCCAGCATTTT	CSVKDRAEGNQPQHF
-	TRBV6-5	TRBJ2-5	TRBD2	TGTGCCAGCAGTTACTCGAATACGGGGGGGCAAGAGACCCAGTACTTC	CASSYSNTGGQETQYF
-	TRBV19	TRBJ2-7	TRBD1	TGTGCCAGTAGTACGACAGGGCGAGCCTACGAGCAGTACTTC	CASSTTGRAYEQYF
once	TRBV6-5	TRBJ1-2	TRBD1	TGTGCCAGCAGCCCGGGGGACAGCTTCTATGGCTACACCTTC	CASSPGDSFYGYTF
-	TRBV28	TRBJ1-6	TRBD1	TGTGCCAGCAGCTTGCCCCAAGGGCAGGGGGAACCACCCCTCCACTTT	CASSLPQGQGEPPLHF
-	TRBV10-3	TRBJ2-7	TRBD1	TGTGCCATCAGTGATCAAAGGGGACAGAACTCCTACGAGCAGTACTTC	CAISDQRGQNSYEQYF
-	TRBV29-1	TRBJ2-3	TRBD2	TGCAGCGTTGCGGGGGGTAGAACAGATACGCAGTATTTT	CSVAGGRTDTQYF
-	TRBV24-1	TRBJ2-1	TRBD1	TGTGCCACCAGTGATCGGACAGGGGGCAATGAGCAGTTCTTC	CATSDRTGGNEQFF
-	TRBV4-3	TRBJ1-2	TRBD1	TGCGCCAGCAGCCAAGATGACAGGGGGAGATATGGCTACACCTTC	CASSQDDRGRYGYTF
-	TRBV4-1	TRBJ2-1	-	TGCGCCAGCAGCCAAGACCAGCCCAATGAGCAGTTCTTC	CASSQDQPNEQFF
-	TRBV6-2/TRBV6-3	TRBJ1-4	-	TGTGCCAGCAGTTACTCTCCACAGGGAAGAGAAAAACTGTTTTTT	CASSYSPQGREKLFF
-	TRBV4-3	TRBJ2-1	TRBD1	TGCGCCAGCAGCCGAGCCGGGACAGGGTCCAATGAGCAGTTCTTC	CASSRAGTGSNEQFF
-	TRBV19	TRBJ1-1	TRBD1	TGTGCCAGTAGTCTAACAGGGGCCCTGAACACTGAAGCTTTCTTT	CASSLTGALNTEAFF
few	TRBV24-1	TRBJ2-7	TRBD1	TGTGCCACGTCGACAGGGTTCCCCTCCTACGAGCAGTACTTC	CATSTGFPSYEQYF